Reported below is one TCR beta chain. Germline V gene sequence: CDR1 LGHDT, CDR2 YNNKEL (reference sequence). V shed 3 bases, J shed 9 bases, and the junction held 1 base outside the gene matches. The CDR3 extends over 12 amino acids. This specimen comes from a study of Ad26.COV2.S vaccination and SARS-CoV-2 variants. Specified treatment: over 15 received Ad26.COV2.S at low or high dose, single or two shots; about 5 received placebo; per-sample allocation not given. All samples were drawn on day 63, counting from the first vaccine or placebo injection. TCRdb keeps only in-frame clones here, not all; method: immunoSEQ multiplex PCR. The sample comprises 200,000 to 250,000 clones, around nine tenths of which are singletons, and about 10% rests with the top ten.

The clonotype was recovered from a person aged 18 to 59 who received the Ad26.COV2.S COVID-19 vaccine or a placebo. This specimen consisted of peripheral blood, obtained in a trial of Ad26.COV2.S vaccine versus placebo. The rearrangement uses TRBV3-1 (or the pseudogene TRBV3-2) and TRBJ2-1; 8 bases align to TRBD1. CDR3 in amino acids: CASSQTGVEQFF. CDR3 DNA sequence: TGTGCCAGCAGCCAGACAGGGGTTGAGCAGTTCTTC.